A selection of T cell receptor beta chains follows, all from one sample in a study of T cell responses to AZD1222 COVID-19 vaccine. Repertoires were generated with immunoSEQ multiplex PCR, while TCRdb's copy carries only in-frame clones and drops some. In the table there are around 130,000 clones, 90% to 95% of which are singletons. Sequenced here: peripheral blood, sampled on day 0 of AZD1222 vaccination. The receptors shown here come from an adult in good health. CDR3s leave out the opening cysteine and the closing phenylalanine or tryptophan.

len: 11; v_gene: TRBV19; CDR3aa: ASNARSGNTIY
len: 13; v_gene: TRBV5-8; CDR3aa: ASSAGLSSYNEQF
len: 10; v_gene: TRBV15; CDR3aa: ATSRGSDTQY
len: 15; v_gene: TRBV7-8; CDR3aa: ASSLGNPGQGAYEQY
len: 14; v_gene: TRBV6-1; CDR3aa: ASSEWGAISNQPQH
len: 13; v_gene: TRBV6-5; CDR3aa: ASSSPDRGNAGYT
len: 10; v_gene: TRBV14; CDR3aa: ASSRSGRGQY
len: 16; v_gene: TRBV4-3; CDR3aa: ASSQEGGIAATNEKLF
len: 11; v_gene: TRBV5-5; CDR3aa: ASSERAGVEQF
len: 10; v_gene: TRBV28; CDR3aa: ASSWDDQPQH
len: 14; v_gene: TRBV6-5; CDR3aa: ASSYLTANQNTEAF
len: 11; v_gene: TRBV6-4; CDR3aa: ASRAGYDTEAF
len: 12; v_gene: TRBV7-2; CDR3aa: ASTFSGTAYGYT
len: 9; v_gene: TRBV20-1; CDR3aa: SARIADEQF
len: 12; v_gene: TRBV30; CDR3aa: AWSVRQHIYGYT
len: 14; v_gene: TRBV7-2; CDR3aa: ASSLGGARSWETQY
len: 10; v_gene: TRBV18; CDR3aa: ASSPTQGEAF
len: 11; v_gene: TRBV10-3; CDR3aa: ATLQNTNQPQH
len: 16; v_gene: TRBV5-5; CDR3aa: ASSLVGGTSGTSDTQY
len: 11; v_gene: TRBV24-1; CDR3aa: ATSDPGGETQY
len: 13; v_gene: TRBV2; CDR3aa: ASGAQRGDNNEQF
len: 11; v_gene: TRBV12-5; CDR3aa: ASGLVLANEQF
len: 11; v_gene: TRBV9; CDR3aa: ASSVVLAHEQF
len: 12; v_gene: TRBV27; CDR3aa: ASSFPGSNTEAF
len: 10; v_gene: TRBV6-5; CDR3aa: ASRTTGGELF
len: 11; v_gene: TRBV27; CDR3aa: ASRWDGDSEQY
len: 13; v_gene: TRBV13; CDR3aa: ASSLPTSGTYEQY
len: 9; v_gene: TRBV20-1; CDR3aa: SARGAGGYT
len: 16; v_gene: TRBV7-6; CDR3aa: ASSLDLRSSSSGNTIY
len: 14; v_gene: TRBV9; CDR3aa: ASSGRTSVGADTQY
len: 13; v_gene: TRBV13; CDR3aa: ASSLGGRGTGELF
len: 15; v_gene: TRBV27; CDR3aa: ASSPPRAGARTGELF
len: 13; v_gene: TRBV27; CDR3aa: ASSATGTGRDEQY
len: 13; v_gene: TRBV4-1; CDR3aa: ASSQVVSGAYEQY
len: 9; v_gene: TRBV2; CDR3aa: ASSGSTEAF
len: 12; v_gene: TRBV7-8; CDR3aa: ASSASTRVETQY
len: 13; v_gene: TRBV5-1; CDR3aa: ASSLGGTGDYGYT
len: 16; v_gene: TRBV14; CDR3aa: ASSQLTSGVSSYNEQF
len: 9; v_gene: TRBV3-1/TRBV3-2; CDR3aa: ASRTSGKKH
len: 11; v_gene: TRBV6-2/TRBV6-3; CDR3aa: ASSRQALYEQY
len: 13; v_gene: TRBV7-2; CDR3aa: ASGLGSYSNQPQH
len: 12; v_gene: TRBV6-5; CDR3aa: ASSYLGTEGEQY
len: 16; v_gene: TRBV21-1; CDR3aa: ASSNPRTSGYLQETQY
len: 16; v_gene: TRBV3-1/TRBV3-2; CDR3aa: ASSQDRIGTSNSYEQY
len: 13; v_gene: TRBV24-1; CDR3aa: ATSDPRTAREGYT
len: 11; v_gene: TRBV24-1; CDR3aa: ATSSDSNQPQH
len: 12; v_gene: TRBV7-3; CDR3aa: ASSLMGRSYEQY
len: 14; v_gene: TRBV21-1; CDR3aa: ASSKVRAKSYNEQF
len: 14; v_gene: TRBV9; CDR3aa: ASSVSAAGGQHEQY
len: 13; v_gene: TRBV27; CDR3aa: ASRLGAGGVYGYT
len: 13; v_gene: TRBV7-2; CDR3aa: ASSPEFSLPYEQY
len: 10; v_gene: TRBV29-1; CDR3aa: SVGRVSYEQY
len: 11; v_gene: TRBV12-3/TRBV12-4; CDR3aa: ASSFRGAGELF
len: 9; v_gene: TRBV29-1; CDR3aa: SVGAPYEQY
len: 13; v_gene: TRBV5-1; CDR3aa: ASSLTGTGAGELF